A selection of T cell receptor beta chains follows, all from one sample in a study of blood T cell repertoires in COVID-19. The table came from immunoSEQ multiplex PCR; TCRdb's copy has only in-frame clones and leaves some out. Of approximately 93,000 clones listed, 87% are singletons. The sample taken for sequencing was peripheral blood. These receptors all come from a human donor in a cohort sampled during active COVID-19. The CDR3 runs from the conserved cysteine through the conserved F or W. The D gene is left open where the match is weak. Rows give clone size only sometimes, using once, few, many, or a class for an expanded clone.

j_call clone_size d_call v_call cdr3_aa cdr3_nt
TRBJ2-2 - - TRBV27 CASQTGNTGELFF TGTGCCAGCCAAACGGGTAACACCGGGGAGCTGTTTTTT
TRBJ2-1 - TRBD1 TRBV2 CASPRTGGMYNEQFF TGTGCCAGCCCAAGGACAGGGGGAATGTACAATGAGCAGTTCTTC
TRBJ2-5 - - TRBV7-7 CASSFGQEETQYF TGTGCTAGCAGCTTCGGTCAGGAAGAGACCCAGTACTTC
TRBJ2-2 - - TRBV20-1 CSASRGFGELFF TGCAGTGCTAGTAGGGGGTTCGGGGAGCTGTTTTTT
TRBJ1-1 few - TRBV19 CASSRGHIEAFF TGTGCCAGTAGTAGGGGCCATATTGAAGCTTTCTTT
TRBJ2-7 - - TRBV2 CASSETLRGYEQYF TGTGCCAGCAGTGAAACTCTAAGAGGCTACGAGCAGTACTTC
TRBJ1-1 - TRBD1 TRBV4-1 CASSQTGRNTEAFF TGCGCCAGCAGCCAGACAGGGAGGAACACTGAAGCTTTCTTT
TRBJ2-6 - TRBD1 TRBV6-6 CASSRKRQGAAAGANVLTF TGTGCCAGCAGTCGTAAACGACAGGGGGCGGCGGCTGGGGCCAACGTCCTGACTTTC
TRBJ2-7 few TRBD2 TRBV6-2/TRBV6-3 CASSYPTPGGYEQYF TGTGCCAGCAGTTACCCAACCCCGGGGGGCTACGAGCAGTACTTC
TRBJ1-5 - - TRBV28 CASSLWGKGGNQPQHF TGTGCCAGCAGTTTATGGGGCAAGGGGGGGAATCAGCCCCAGCATTTT
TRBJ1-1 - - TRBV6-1 CASSEQGQGTEAFF TGTGCCAGCAGTGAGCAGGGGCAGGGCACTGAAGCTTTCTTT
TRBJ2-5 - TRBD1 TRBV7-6 CASSLADRGKETQYF TGTGCCAGCAGCTTAGCGGACAGGGGGAAAGAGACCCAGTACTTC
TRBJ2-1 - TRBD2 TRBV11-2 CASSNTGFQTSGFHNEQFF TGTGCCAGCAGCAACACAGGCTTTCAGACTAGCGGGTTTCACAATGAGCAGTTCTTC
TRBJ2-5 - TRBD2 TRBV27 CASSPLMTSGIVLETQYF TGTGCCAGCAGTCCCTTGATGACTAGCGGGATCGTCTTGGAGACCCAGTACTTC
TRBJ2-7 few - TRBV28 CASSQTSYEQYF TGTGCCAGCAGCCAGACTAGCTACGAGCAGTACTTC
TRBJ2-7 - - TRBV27 CASSSNYEQYF TGTGCCAGCAGTTCTAACTACGAGCAGTACTTC